Included here is one T cell receptor (beta chain) sequence, with context. Its matching antigen is unknown. Germline V gene data show CDR1 as LNHNV and CDR2 as YYDKDF (reference sequence). The ends were cut back, 8 bases at V and 4 bases at J, with 7 bases in the middle. The CDR3 extends over 11 amino acids. These data originate in a study of cytomegalovirus exposure and HLA in healthy donors. Study-wide findings and caveats: Other equally common chains were less clonally expanded than HLA-associated TCR beta chains, a later analysis showed.

Both 60 Vbeta primers and 13 Jbeta primers went into the PCR. Produced via immunoSEQ multiplex PCR; TCRdb's table is partial and in-frame only. This table holds about 180,000 clones, roughly 82% found once. This chain joins TRBV15 and TRBJ2-3; D gene unclear. This receptor was identified in a man in his forties in good health and CMV-seronegative. What was sequenced was PBMCs. For the CDR3, the DNA is TGTGCCACCGCCGGGTCAGATACGCAGTATTTT. It codes for CATAGSDTQYF.